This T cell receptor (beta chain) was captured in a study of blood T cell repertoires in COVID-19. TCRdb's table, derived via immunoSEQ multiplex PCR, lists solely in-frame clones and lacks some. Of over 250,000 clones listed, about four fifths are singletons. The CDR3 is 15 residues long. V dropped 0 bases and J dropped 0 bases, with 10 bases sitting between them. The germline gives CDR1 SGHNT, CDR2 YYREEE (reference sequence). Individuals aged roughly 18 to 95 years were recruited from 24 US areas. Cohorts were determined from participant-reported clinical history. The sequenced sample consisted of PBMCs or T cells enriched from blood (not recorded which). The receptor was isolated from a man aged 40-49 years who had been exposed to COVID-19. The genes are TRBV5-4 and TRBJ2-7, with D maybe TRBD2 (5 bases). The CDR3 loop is CASSLGTVGSYEQYF. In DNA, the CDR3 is TGTGCCAGCAGCTTGGGGACTGTAGGCTCCTACGAGCAGTACTTC.